This paragraph covers one TCR beta chain sequence. Its binding antigen is unknown. The junction does not match germline at one end; this may be a read error. The data were obtained in a study of glioma-infiltrating T cells (dated by TCRdb to between 2015 and 2016). Notes on the research overall: The study sequenced TCR alpha- and beta-chain repertoires from glioma tissue, from non-neoplastic brain tissue and from matched peripheral blood mononuclear cells. Each tissue-infiltrating repertoire was compared with the same patient's peripheral blood repertoire to measure divergence between tissue and blood T-cell populations. Three low-grade glioma patients, seven to nine primary glioblastoma patients, and three non-glioma patients who contributed non-neoplastic brain tissue made up the paired cohort.

The germline V gene supplies CDR1 MNHNS and CDR2 SASEGT. The CDR3 sequence holds 15 residues, the cysteine and phenylalanine included. Just CDR3 DNA is preserved here, 45 bases in frame from base 1. TCR alpha and beta CDR3 regions were amplified with the iRepertoire nested amplicon-rescue multiplex PCR (arm-PCR) platform from RNA. One-step reverse transcription and amplification used about 85-400 ng of tissue mRNA or PBMC total RNA as input. Following bead purification, Illumina adapters were added by a secondary multiplex PCR, and the libraries were gel-purified between 200 and 400 bp. Internal 6-nucleotide barcodes were carried by the libraries and were used for demultiplexing. Sequencing of the libraries was done on an Illumina MiSeq using 2x220 or 2x250 nucleotide paired-end reads. As for the original processing: Paired reads were merged with FLASH 1.2.11 and aligned to the GRCh37 human genome with BWA-MEM before extracting TRA and TRB reads. An IMGT-derived reference of cassette sequences and CDR3 motifs, with pseudogenes included, was used for V and J assignment. Reads were translated in three frames, and productive CDR3s were defined by a C…FGXG motif without stop codons. Unique combinations of V-J cassette pair and CDR3 amino acid sequence were defined as clonotypes. Reads were filtered by Hamming distance, with the threshold set by the sequence error rate of each sample in mapped regions. Clones were called with MiXCR by TCRdb after fastp trimmed the public reads at Q25, and only in-frame beta chains were retained. Rows with a matching CDR3 protein are joined into one entry that keeps the most common DNA and genes. In this record, the V and J calls reflect TCRdb's handling and not the investigators' own analysis. Counted in this sample were under 200,000 distinct CDR3 sequences; roughly 45% of them appeared once. The top ten constitute 5% to 5.5% of the sample.

The paper's findings and limits, for the study overall: Group comparisons were based on small numbers of patients: three non-neoplastic, three low-grade glioma and several glioblastoma patients. VJ-independent divergence between tissue and blood was below expectation in non-neoplastic patients but above expectation in all gliomas, especially low-grade gliomas. Tissue and blood shared very few CDR3 sequences, a result attributed to high CDR3 diversity and limited sampling.

The sequence came from a human donor with low-grade glioma or glioblastoma, undergoing nonglioma brain surgery, or in good health (not recorded which). Sequenced: glioma tissue, nonneoplastic brain tissue, or PBMCs (not recorded which). The chain is made from TRBV6-1 and TRBJ1-1, with no confident D gene call. Read as DNA, the sequence is TGTGCCATCAGTGGTTCTAGGGCCTCGAACACTGAAGCTTTCTTT. Translation gives CAISGSRASNTEAFF.